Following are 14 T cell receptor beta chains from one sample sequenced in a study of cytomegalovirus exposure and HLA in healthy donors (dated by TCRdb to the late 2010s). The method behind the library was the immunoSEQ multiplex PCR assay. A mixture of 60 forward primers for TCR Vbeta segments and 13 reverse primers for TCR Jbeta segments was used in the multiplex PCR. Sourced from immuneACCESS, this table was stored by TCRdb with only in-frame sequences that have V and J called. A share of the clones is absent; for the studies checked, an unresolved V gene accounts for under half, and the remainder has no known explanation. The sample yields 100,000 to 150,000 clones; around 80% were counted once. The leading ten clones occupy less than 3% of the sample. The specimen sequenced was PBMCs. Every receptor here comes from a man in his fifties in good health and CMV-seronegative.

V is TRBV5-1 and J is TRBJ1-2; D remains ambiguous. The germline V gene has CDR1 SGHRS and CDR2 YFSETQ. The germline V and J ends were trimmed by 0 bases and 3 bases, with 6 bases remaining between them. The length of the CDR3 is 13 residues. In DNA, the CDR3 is TGCGCCAGCAGCTTGGACACCTACTATGGCTACACCTTC. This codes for CASSLDTYYGYTF.

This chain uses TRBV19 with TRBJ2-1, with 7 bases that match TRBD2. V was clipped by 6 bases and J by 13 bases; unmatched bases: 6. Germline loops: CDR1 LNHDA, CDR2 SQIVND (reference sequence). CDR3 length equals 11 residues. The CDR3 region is CASSLGGYQFF. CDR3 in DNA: TGTGCCAGTAGCCTGGGGGGGTACCAGTTCTTC.

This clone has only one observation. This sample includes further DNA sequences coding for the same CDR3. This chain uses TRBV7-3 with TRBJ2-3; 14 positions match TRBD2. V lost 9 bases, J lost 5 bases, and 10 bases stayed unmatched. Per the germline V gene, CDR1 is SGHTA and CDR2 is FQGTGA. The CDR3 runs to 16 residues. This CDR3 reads CASSPGLAGVEDTQYF. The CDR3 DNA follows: TGTGCCAGTAGTCCGGGACTAGCGGGGGTGGAAGATACGCAGTATTTT. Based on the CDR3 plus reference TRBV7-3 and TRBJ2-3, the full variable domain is GAGVSQTPSNKVTEKGKYVELRCDPISGHTALYWYRQSLGQGPEFLIYFQGTGAADDSGLPNDRFFAVRPEGSVSTLKIQRTERGDSAVYLCASSPGLAGVEDTQYFGPGTRLTVL.

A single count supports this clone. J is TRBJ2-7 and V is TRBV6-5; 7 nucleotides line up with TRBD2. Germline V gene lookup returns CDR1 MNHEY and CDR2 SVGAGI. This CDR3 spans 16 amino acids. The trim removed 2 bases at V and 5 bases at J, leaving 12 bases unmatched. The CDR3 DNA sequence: TGTGCCAGCAGTTACGGAACGGGAAGCCGGGGGGACGAGCAGTACTTC. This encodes CASSYGTGSRGDEQYF.

CDR3 amino acids: CASSFRGEQFF. The CDR3 nucleotides are TGTGCCAGCAGCTTCAGGGGTGAGCAGTTCTTC. The chain combines TRBV7-2 with TRBJ2-1, with a possible D match to TRBD1 (6 bases). This CDR3 has 11 amino acids. V was cut by 3 bases and J by 9 bases, with 6 bases left in between. CDR1 and CDR2 (germline): SGHTA, FQGNSA.

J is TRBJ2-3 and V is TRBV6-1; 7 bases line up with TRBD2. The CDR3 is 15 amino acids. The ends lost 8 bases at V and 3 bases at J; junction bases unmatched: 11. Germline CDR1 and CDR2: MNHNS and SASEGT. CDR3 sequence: CASSKGGGGTDTQYF. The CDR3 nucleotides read TGTGCCAGCTCTAAGGGCGGGGGTGGGACAGATACGCAGTATTTT.

The CDR3 sequence: CASSVTGGWDEQFF. CDR3 nucleotides: TGTGCCAGCAGTGTGACAGGGGGCTGGGATGAGCAGTTCTTC. J is TRBJ2-1 and V is TRBV27; 10 bases fit TRBD1. V lost 5 bases and J lost 8; bases outside the gene matches: 6. The CDR3 sequence is 14 residues long. CDR1 MNHEY and CDR2 SMNVEV come from the germline V gene (reference sequence).

DNA for the CDR3: TGCGCCAGCAGCCCAGTGCTCGGCGGATCCTACGAGCAGTACTTC. It is translated as CASSPVLGGSYEQYF. V is TRBV4-1 and J is TRBJ2-7; D is unclear. The CDR3 loop spans 15 amino acids. Trimming shortened V by 4 bases and J by 1 base, and 14 bases separated the two germline ends. Germline CDR1 MGHRA, CDR2 YSYEKL.

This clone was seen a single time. CDR3 sequence: CASSLGWNTEAFF. In nucleotides, the CDR3 is TGTGCCAGCAGCTTAGGCTGGAACACTGAAGCTTTCTTT. This chain links TRBV7-3 with TRBJ1-1, with unresolved D. V was cut by 2 bases and J by 1 base, with 5 bases left in between. The CDR3 runs to 13 residues. Germline V gives CDR1 SGHTA, CDR2 FQGTGA. Based on the CDR3 plus reference TRBV7-3 and TRBJ1-1, the full variable domain is GAGVSQTPSNKVTEKGKYVELRCDPISGHTALYWYRQSLGQGPEFLIYFQGTGAADDSGLPNDRFFAVRPEGSVSTLKIQRTERGDSAVYLCASSLGWNTEAFFGQGTRLTVV.

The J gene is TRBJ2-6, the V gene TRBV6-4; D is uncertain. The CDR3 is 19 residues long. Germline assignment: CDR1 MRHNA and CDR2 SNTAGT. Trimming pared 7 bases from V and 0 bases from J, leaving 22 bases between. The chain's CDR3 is CASILYPYVGRSGANVLTF. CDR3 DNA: TGTGCCAGCATATTGTATCCTTACGTCGGTCGCTCTGGGGCCAACGTCCTGACTTTC.

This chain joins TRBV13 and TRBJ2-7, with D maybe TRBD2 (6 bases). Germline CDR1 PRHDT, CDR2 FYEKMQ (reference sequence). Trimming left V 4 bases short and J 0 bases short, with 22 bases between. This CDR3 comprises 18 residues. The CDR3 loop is CASSSRGRQGRYSYEQYF. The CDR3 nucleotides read TGTGCCAGCAGCTCTAGGGGACGCCAAGGGAGGTACTCCTACGAGCAGTACTTC.

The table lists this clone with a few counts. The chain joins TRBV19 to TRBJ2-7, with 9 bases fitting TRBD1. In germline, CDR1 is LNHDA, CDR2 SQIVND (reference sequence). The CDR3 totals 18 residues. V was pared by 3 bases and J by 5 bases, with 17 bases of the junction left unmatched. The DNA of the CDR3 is TGTGCCAGTAGTATCTGGTGGTCCGGGACAGGGTTTATCGACGAGCAGTACTTC. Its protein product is CASSIWWSGTGFIDEQYF.

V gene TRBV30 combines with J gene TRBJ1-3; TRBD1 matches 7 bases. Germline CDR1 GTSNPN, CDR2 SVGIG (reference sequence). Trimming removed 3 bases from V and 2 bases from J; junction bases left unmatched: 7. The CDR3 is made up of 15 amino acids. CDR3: CAWSRQGRAGNTIYF. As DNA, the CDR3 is TGTGCCTGGAGCCGACAGGGAAGGGCTGGAAACACCATATATTTT.

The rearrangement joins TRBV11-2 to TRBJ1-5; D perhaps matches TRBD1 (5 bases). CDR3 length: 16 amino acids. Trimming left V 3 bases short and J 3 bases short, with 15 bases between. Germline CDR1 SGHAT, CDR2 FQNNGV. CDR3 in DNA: TGTGCCAGCAGCTTCACTTGGGCGGGGCCCAATCAGCCCCAGCATTTT. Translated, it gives CASSFTWAGPNQPQHF.